These T cell receptor beta chains were read from a single sample in a study of PD-L1 blockade in urothelial cancer. Profiling relied on immunoSEQ multiplex PCR, and the TCRdb table lists in-frame clones only, not all of them. The table includes 38,000 or so clones, about 83% detected once. The specimen comprised PBMCs, sampled around atezolizumab (anti-PD-L1) treatment. Receptor source: a man aged 55-75 years with urothelial cancer. Each CDR3 is given with its conserved first and last residue. Fields, in order: V gene, D gene, clone size, J gene, CDR3 length, CDR3 protein, CDR3 DNA. A D gene is named only where the DNA matches it firmly. Not every row has a clone size; where given, it reads once, few, many or a size class.

v_call: TRBV7-2
d_call: TRBD2
clone_size: -
j_call: TRBJ2-5
cdr3_length: 15
cdr3_aa: CASSFGGGAGETQYF
cdr3_nt: TGTGCCAGCAGCTTCGGCGGGGGGGCCGGAGAGACCCAGTACTTC

v_call: TRBV11-2
d_call: -
clone_size: -
j_call: TRBJ1-6
cdr3_length: 14
cdr3_aa: CASSPGNGGSPLHF
cdr3_nt: TGTGCCAGCAGCCCAGGGAATGGGGGCTCACCCCTCCACTTT

v_call: TRBV30
d_call: TRBD1
clone_size: -
j_call: TRBJ2-3
cdr3_length: 19
cdr3_aa: CAWSSKSGTGGAGTDTQYF
cdr3_nt: TGTGCCTGGAGCTCGAAGTCCGGGACAGGGGGCGCGGGGACAGATACGCAGTATTTT

v_call: TRBV30
d_call: -
clone_size: medium-sized
j_call: TRBJ1-1
cdr3_length: 10
cdr3_aa: CACGDFEAFF
cdr3_nt: TGTGCCTGTGGTGACTTTGAAGCTTTCTTT

v_call: TRBV11-1
d_call: TRBD1
clone_size: -
j_call: TRBJ1-4
cdr3_length: 14
cdr3_aa: CASSTGTGREKLFF
cdr3_nt: TGTGCCAGCAGCACCGGGACAGGACGGGAAAAACTGTTTTTT

v_call: TRBV5-4
d_call: -
clone_size: -
j_call: TRBJ2-1
cdr3_length: 15
cdr3_aa: CASSLGLMSGNEQFF
cdr3_nt: TGTGCCAGCAGCTTGGGCTTGATGTCGGGCAATGAGCAGTTCTTC

v_call: TRBV5-6
d_call: -
clone_size: -
j_call: TRBJ2-5
cdr3_length: 15
cdr3_aa: CASSHYRDMKETQYF
cdr3_nt: TGTGCCAGCAGCCACTACCGGGACATGAAGGAGACCCAGTACTTC

v_call: TRBV4-2
d_call: TRBD1
clone_size: -
j_call: TRBJ2-1
cdr3_length: 17
cdr3_aa: CASSQGTQGAIVYEQFF
cdr3_nt: TGTGCCAGCAGCCAAGGGACGCAGGGGGCGATAGTCTATGAGCAGTTCTTC

v_call: TRBV27
d_call: -
clone_size: -
j_call: TRBJ2-7
cdr3_length: 11
cdr3_aa: CASRTAGAEYF
cdr3_nt: TGTGCCAGCAGGACCGCGGGGGCAGAGTACTTC

v_call: TRBV28
d_call: TRBD1
clone_size: -
j_call: TRBJ1-2
cdr3_length: 13
cdr3_aa: CASSPTGYYGYTF
cdr3_nt: TGTGCCAGCAGTCCGACAGGGTACTATGGCTACACCTTC

v_call: TRBV15
d_call: TRBD1
clone_size: -
j_call: TRBJ2-1
cdr3_length: 17
cdr3_aa: CATSGYSSGQGNNEQFF
cdr3_nt: TGTGCCACCAGCGGATACTCTTCGGGACAGGGTAACAATGAGCAGTTCTTC

v_call: TRBV11-2
d_call: TRBD1
clone_size: once
j_call: TRBJ1-2
cdr3_length: 13
cdr3_aa: CASSSGTGASYTF
cdr3_nt: TGTGCCAGCAGTTCCGGGACAGGGGCGTCCTACACCTTC

v_call: TRBV11-2
d_call: -
clone_size: -
j_call: TRBJ2-7
cdr3_length: 15
cdr3_aa: CASSFAHGPLYEQYF
cdr3_nt: TGTGCCAGCAGCTTCGCCCACGGTCCCCTTTACGAGCAGTACTTC

v_call: TRBV4-2
d_call: -
clone_size: -
j_call: TRBJ1-2
cdr3_length: 15
cdr3_aa: CASSQAGTGKNGYTF
cdr3_nt: TGTGCCAGCAGCCAAGCCGGTACAGGGAAGAACGGCTACACCTTC

v_call: TRBV6-1
d_call: -
clone_size: once
j_call: TRBJ2-2
cdr3_length: 15
cdr3_aa: CASSASPTETGELFF
cdr3_nt: TGTGCCAGCAGTGCATCCCCAACCGAGACCGGGGAGCTGTTTTTT